This T cell receptor beta chain was retrieved from a study of blood T cell repertoires in COVID-19. Across the study: Samples representing acute and convalescent COVID-19 were sourced from the United States, Italy and Spain. Sources were T cells, B-cell-depleted T cells, or PBMCs; the material itself was cDNA or gDNA.

How the authors handled the data: How many nucleated cells were present was estimated from reference gene primer amplification. Generated by immunoSEQ multiplex PCR, the TCRdb table keeps only in-frame clones and is missing some. The V and J calls and clone size come from that table; D and trimming were worked out from the DNA. There are more than 250,000 clones in the sample; about 83% occur only once, and 1.6% lies in the top ten. V shed 4 bases, J shed 3 bases, and the junction held 9 bases outside the gene matches. The CDR3 totals 16 residues. In germline, CDR1 is KGHSH, CDR2 LQKENI. The sequence was obtained from a woman aged 45-60 years with acute or convalescent COVID-19. The genes are TRBV18 and TRBJ2-1, with 7 bases fitting TRBD1. Sequencing used peripheral blood. The CDR3 reads CASSRKTGTLYNEQFF. DNA of the CDR3: TGTGCCAGCTCACGCAAGACAGGGACCCTCTACAATGAGCAGTTCTTC.